This TCR beta chain appears in the sequencing data of a study of blood T cell repertoires in COVID-19 (dated by TCRdb to between 2020 and 2021). The study in broad terms: Samples from collaborators originated in the United States, Italy and Spain and spanned both the acute and convalescent phases of COVID-19. The prospective study material was composed of cDNA or gDNA derived from T cells, B-cell-depleted T cells, or PBMCs. Deeply sampled blood TCRbeta repertoires from subjects exposed to, actively infected with, or recovered from COVID-19 were included in the dataset. The repertoires were made available in a free public database intended to serve as a resource for research on the immune response to SARS-CoV-2. The samples were drawn from the first 160 participants of the ongoing ImmuneRACE study and from 950 to 1,500 subjects provided by 6 global collaborators. Nearly every sample came with metadata listing a de-identified subject ID, COVID-19 status, age in years and sex. Where available, HLA class I and class II types were taken from metadata supplied by the sample provider and were not determined by assay-based typing.

On the study overall, not on this receptor specifically: Clinical and demographic metadata were provided uncurated, with the amount varying by source and participant.

The immunoSEQ Assay, a bias-controlled multiplex PCR, was used to amplify TCRbeta CDR3 regions from genomic DNA. The source study handled its data this way. Nucleated cell counts per sample were estimated from amplification of reference gene primers within the assay. Sequence reads were collapsed and filtered to measure the absolute abundance of every unique TCRbeta CDR3 rearrangement. For each sample, productive Simpson clonality was calculated by taking the square root of Simpson's diversity index across productive rearrangements. In its TCRdb copy, this immuneACCESS table keeps in-frame sequences only and misses some clones. Where compared with another copy, unresolved V genes explain less than half of these, and the others have no known cause. Clone size and V and J calls were adopted from that table, with D and trimming inferred from the DNA. In all, the sample holds more than 85,000 clones, and more than 75% of those were seen once. The ten top clones hold about 3% of the sample.

This clone has more than one count but fewer than ten. Its antigen remains unidentified. No clone much larger than this one lies a single base away; base qualities are absent. The collaborating institutions used their own protocols to collect whole blood in K2EDTA tubes. For TCRbeta analysis, collaborators shipped samples in one of three forms: frozen whole blood, isolated PBMCs, or DNA extracted from either of those sample types. A distance of 16 bases separates the germline ends of V and J, which lose 4 bases and 8 bases respectively. Based on the germline V gene, the CDR1 and CDR2 sequences are SGHRS and YFSETQ. The CDR3 numbers 14 residues from cysteine through phenylalanine. This entry keeps only the CDR3 DNA: 42 bases, framed from base 1.

The chain links TRBV5-1 with TRBJ2-1, with a tentative D gene TRBD1 over 5 matching bases. The sequenced material came from peripheral blood. The receptor was isolated from a man aged 45-65 years with active or convalescent COVID-19. Here the CDR3 is given as CASSQDTAKDEQFF. The DNA reads as follows: TGCGCCAGCAGCCAGGACACCGCCAAGGATGAGCAGTTCTTC.